A few counts support the clone carrying this TCR beta chain. Per the germline V gene, CDR1 is DFQATT and CDR2 is SNEGSKA (reference sequence). V was clipped by 6 bases and J by 4 bases, with 12 bases between them. The CDR3 length is 12 residues. TCRdb reprocessed the RT-PCR reads via MiXCR and lists one record per CDR3 protein. The table shows about 680,000 distinct CDR3 sequences, with 11% to 15% occurring only once. The TCR was taken from a female donor in good health, serving as a healthy control. The specimen was memory CD4+ T cells from blood. This chain uses TRBV20-1 with TRBJ1-2, with a weak D call TRBD1 (6 bases). This CDR3 reads CSAVDSPYGYTF. The CDR3 DNA reads as TGCAGTGCGGTGGACAGTCCCTATGGCTACACCTTC.